These 30 T cell receptor beta chains originate from one sample sequenced in a study of human T cells and chemical hapten exposure. Time point indicated: patch test 1, 2 weeks after DPC sensitization. Treatment defined: therapeutic diphenylcyclopropenone sensitization with weekly scalp DPC. TCRdb analysed the RACE reads with MiXCR anew, one entry per CDR3 protein. The repertoire holds fewer than 100,000 distinct CDR3 sequences, about an eighth seen once, with 3.5% in the top ten. Here the sequenced sample was whole blood, taken in connection with sensitization to the hapten diphenylcyclopropenone (DPC). The receptors were sampled from a woman aged 60-75 years with alopecia areata. Some clones in this sample may be carry-over from other donors' samples.

This clonotype has a handful of counts. The CDR3 is CASSFGTMGEKLFF. In DNA, the CDR3 is TGTGCCAGCAGCTTCGGGACGATGGGGGAAAAACTGTTTTTT. This chain joins TRBV7-9 and TRBJ1-4, with D perhaps matching TRBD1 (5 bases). The germline V gene encodes CDR1 SEHNR and CDR2 FQNEAQ (reference sequence). V lost 3 bases and J 8 bases, leaving 13 bases between the germline ends. This CDR3 comprises 14 residues.

The chain employs TRBV6-2 or TRBV6-3 and TRBJ1-5; 10 bases are a match to TRBD1. The CDR3 contains 18 residues. V dropped 0 bases and J dropped 3; count of bases not matched to a gene: 8. The germline V gene encodes CDR1 MNHEY and CDR2 SVGEGT. CDR3 in DNA: TGTGCCAGCAGTTACTCTACCACCGGGACAGGGGACAATCAGCCCCAGCATTTT. Translation: CASSYSTTGTGDNQPQHF.

This clonotype showed up many times. The rearrangement joins TRBV4-1 to TRBJ1-1; TRBD1 might be the D (5 bases). Trimming left V 0 bases short and J 5 bases short, with 16 bases between. Germline CDR1 and CDR2: MGHRA and YSYEKL. The CDR3 totals 16 residues. The CDR3 sequence: CASSQEVGGWNTEAFF. DNA for the CDR3: TGCGCCAGCAGCCAAGAGGTTGGGGGGTGGAATACTGAAGCTTTCTTT.

The chain joins TRBV14 to TRBJ2-1; perhaps TRBD1 as D (6 bases). V was clipped by 8 bases and J by 5 bases, with 7 bases between them. There are 11 residues in the CDR3. Germline V gene data show CDR1 as SGHDN and CDR2 as FVKESK. CDR3 DNA: TGTGCCAGCGGACAGCACAATGAGCAGTTCTTC. Its translation is CASGQHNEQFF.

This clonotype was seen more than once but under ten times. V is TRBV23-1 and J is TRBJ1-1, with D unresolved. TRBV23-1 is identified as an open reading frame with a role that is uncertain. CDR3 length equals 14 residues. Trimming cost V 4 bases and J 1 base, with 10 bases left between them. The CDR3 spells CASSRRTENTEAFF. CDR3 nucleotides: TGCGCCAGCAGTCGACGGACCGAGAACACTGAAGCTTTCTTT.

This clonotype was recorded many times. The rearrangement joins TRBV2 to TRBJ1-3; D gene ambiguous. This CDR3 contains 11 residues. Trimming stripped 4 bases from V and 6 bases from J, with 4 bases between. The germline V gene has CDR1 SNHLY and CDR2 FYNNEI. Here the CDR3 reads CASSAENTIYF. The DNA for the CDR3 is TGTGCCAGCAGTGCTGAAAACACCATATATTTT.

This clonotype was detected only a few times. The V gene is TRBV20-1, the J gene TRBJ2-7, with D possibly TRBD2 on 6 matching bases. CDR1 DFQATT and CDR2 SNEGSKA come from the germline V gene (reference sequence). The CDR3 loop spans 15 amino acids. V was trimmed by 6 bases and J by 0 bases, leaving 18 bases between them. This CDR3 reads CSAEGSRDSSYEQYF. The CDR3 DNA follows: TGCAGTGCCGAGGGAAGCCGGGACTCCTCCTACGAGCAGTACTTC.

V is TRBV11-3 and J is TRBJ2-7; possibly TRBD1 or TRBD2 for D (5 bases each). Germline V gives CDR1 SGHNT, CDR2 YENEEA. This CDR3 is 14 amino acids long. The ends were cut back, 0 bases at V and 3 bases at J, with 9 bases in the middle. The CDR3 loop is CASSLDGTNYEQYF. The CDR3 DNA is TGTGCCAGCAGCTTAGATGGGACGAACTACGAGCAGTACTTC.

This clonotype has ten or more counts. The rearrangement links TRBV11-2 to TRBJ1-1; D is uncertain. The CDR3 length is 14 residues. Germline-derived CDR1 and CDR2 are SGHAT and FQNNGV. V lost 4 bases and J lost 1, with 10 bases in between. The CDR3 DNA sequence: TGTGCCAGCAGCTACTCAAGACAGAACACTGAAGCTTTCTTT. It translates to CASSYSRQNTEAFF.

J is TRBJ1-2 and V is TRBV20-1; TRBD1 matches at 9 bases. Germline V gene data show CDR1 as DFQATT and CDR2 as SNEGSKA (reference sequence). J was trimmed by 2 bases and V by 4 bases; bases with no gene match: 5. The CDR3 consists of 14 residues. The CDR3 sequence: CSAKSGTGNYGYTF. The CDR3 nucleotides are TGCAGTGCTAAATCCGGGACAGGGAACTATGGCTACACCTTC.

This chain uses TRBV5-5 with TRBJ2-5, with unresolved D. Germline assignment: CDR1 SGHKS and CDR2 YYEKEE (reference sequence). CDR3 length: 15 residues. The V end lost 4 bases, the J end lost 1 base, and 14 bases lay between the germline ends. The CDR3, as DNA: TGTGCCAGCAGCCGGGCCCCTTTATCCCAAGAGACCCAGTACTTC. Translated: CASSRAPLSQETQYF.

In this sample, this clonotype turned up once. V usage is TRBV11-1 and J usage is TRBJ1-5; D gene uncertain. CDR3 length equals 13 residues. Per germline, CDR1 SGHAT and CDR2 FQDESV (reference sequence). V was cut by 5 bases and J by 7 bases, with 12 bases left in between. The CDR3 DNA reads as TGTGCCAGCAGCCTTTCCCAGAACCAGCCCCAGCATTTT. This encodes CASSLSQNQPQHF.

This clonotype was found a few times. This CDR3 reads CASSQRRAEAFF. The CDR3 nucleotides read TGTGCCAGCAGCCAAAGAAGAGCTGAAGCTTTCTTT. The rearrangement joins TRBV14 to TRBJ1-1, with D uncertain. Germline V gene sequence: CDR1 SGHDN, CDR2 FVKESK. CDR3 length: 12 residues. V was cut by 2 bases and J by 6 bases, with 7 bases left in between. Full variable domain (remainder filled in from reference TRBV14 and TRBJ1-1): EAGVTQFPSHSVIEKGQTVTLRCDPISGHDNLYWYRRVMGKEIKFLLHFVKESKQDESGMPNNRFLAERTGGTYSTLKVQPAELEDSGVYFCASSQRRAEAFFGQGTRLTVV.

This clonotype was observed at least ten times. V gene TRBV12-3 or TRBV12-4 combines with J gene TRBJ2-5; D is ambiguous. The CDR3 consists of 15 residues. Trimming pared 6 bases from V and 4 bases from J, leaving 18 bases between. The DNA for the CDR3 is TGTGCCAGCAGGCTTTCTATAGGGTCCTTAGAGACCCAGTACTTC. Its protein product is CASRLSIGSLETQYF.

This clonotype was seen many times. V usage is TRBV3-1 and J usage is TRBJ1-6; TRBD1 might be the D (6 bases). V was cut by 6 bases and J by 7 bases, with 13 bases left in between. Per germline, CDR1 LGHDT and CDR2 YNNKEL (reference sequence). This CDR3 spans 14 amino acids. In nucleotides, the CDR3 is TGTGCCAGCAGTTTGGGGGCTTGGAATTCACCCCTCCACTTT. This translates into CASSLGAWNSPLHF.

This clonotype showed up many times. The gene calls are TRBV18 and TRBJ1-5; D might be TRBD1 (5 bases). CDR3 length: 14 amino acids. Germline-derived CDR1 and CDR2 are KGHSH and LQKENI. Trimming took off 0 bases at V and 4 bases at J, with 7 bases between the two ends. CDR3 bases: TGTGCCAGCTCACCACCGGGGGATAATCAGCCCCAGCATTTT. Translation: CASSPPGDNQPQHF. Full variable domain (remainder filled in from reference TRBV18 and TRBJ1-5): NAGVMQNPRHLVRRRGQEARLRCSPMKGHSHVYWYRQLPEEGLKFMVYLQKENIIDESGMPKERFSAEFPKEGPSILRIQQVVRGDSAAYFCASSPPGDNQPQHFGDGTRLSIL.

The CDR3 spells CSARGLQGFRWNTEAFF. CDR3 bases: TGCAGTGCTAGGGGCCTACAGGGCTTCCGGTGGAACACTGAAGCTTTCTTT. The chain combines TRBV20-1 with TRBJ1-1; TRBD1 might be the D (6 bases). The V gene lost 3 bases and the J gene lost 1 base, with 21 bases spanning the gap. CDR3 length equals 17 residues. CDR1 DFQATT and CDR2 SNEGSKA come from the germline V gene (reference sequence).

There are a few counts of this clonotype. V is TRBV29-1 and J is TRBJ1-1; 7 positions match TRBD1. The CDR3 totals 13 residues. The V and J ends lost 7 bases and 5 bases, in that order; junction bases with no gene match: 10. CDR1 is SQVTM and CDR2 is ANQGSEA in the germline V gene. The DNA of the CDR3 is TGCAGCGCATGGGGACAGTATGGGACTGAAGCTTTCTTT. This gives the protein CSAWGQYGTEAFF. Based on the CDR3 plus reference TRBV29-1 and TRBJ1-1, the full variable domain is SAVISQKPSRDICQRGTSLTIQCQVDSQVTMMFWYRQQPGQSLTLIATANQGSEATYESGFVIDKFPISRPNLTFSTLTVSNMSPEDSSIYLCSAWGQYGTEAFFGQGTRLTVV.

This clonotype turned up a few times. The chain couples TRBV6-5 to TRBJ1-2; D may be TRBD1 (6 bases). This CDR3 is 15 amino acids long. V was cut by 5 bases and J by 1 base, with 14 bases left in between. CDR1 MNHEY and CDR2 SVGAGI come from the germline V gene. The DNA for the CDR3 is TGTGCCAGCAGTACCCAGGACAGCCTTAACTATGGCTACACCTTC. Translation: CASSTQDSLNYGYTF.

There are a few counts of this clonotype. V and J are TRBV20-1 and TRBJ1-1; D gene ambiguous. CDR1 DFQATT and CDR2 SNEGSKA come from the germline V gene (reference sequence). Trimming removed 0 bases at V and 1 base at J, with 12 bases between. The CDR3 extends over 15 amino acids. The CDR3 DNA reads TGCAGTGCTAGAGATAAGGCCGTGGGGAACACTGAAGCTTTCTTT. Its translation is CSARDKAVGNTEAFF.

This clonotype was detected ten times or more. V is TRBV6-5 and J is TRBJ1-1; a weak D match, TRBD1 (5 bases). The CDR3 extends over 15 amino acids. V was cut by 0 bases and J by 6 bases, with 14 bases left in between. Germline CDR1 MNHEY, CDR2 SVGAGI. The CDR3 bases are TGTGCCAGCAGTTACTCGAGAAGGCGAGGGGCTGAAGCTTTCTTT. As protein: CASSYSRRRGAEAFF.

In its sample, this clonotype was seen many times. The rearrangement links TRBV18 to TRBJ1-1, with 10 bases matching TRBD1. V dropped 3 bases and J dropped 6; count of bases not matched to a gene: 13. The CDR3 is made up of 17 amino acids. Germline V lookup: CDR1 KGHSH, CDR2 LQKENI. Written as DNA, the CDR3 is TGTGCCAGCTCACCGAGATGGACAGGGGGGAAAGAAGCTGAAGCTTTCTTT. As protein: CASSPRWTGGKEAEAFF.

This clonotype was observed at least ten times. The gene calls are TRBV3-1 and TRBJ2-1; no clear D. CDR3 length: 15 residues. Germline V gene data show CDR1 as LGHDT and CDR2 as YNNKEL (reference sequence). Trimming stripped 2 bases from V and 0 bases from J, with 8 bases between. The CDR3 here is CASSQSRSSYNEQFF. CDR3 bases: TGTGCCAGCAGCCAATCGCGGAGCTCCTACAATGAGCAGTTCTTC.

This clonotype was seen a handful of times. This chain uses TRBV7-6 with TRBJ1-1; D uncertain. The CDR3 length is 15 residues. Germline V gives CDR1 SGHVS, CDR2 FNYEAQ. V gave up 7 bases and J gave up 2 bases, with 17 bases separating them. CDR3 in DNA: TGTGCCAGCATCCCTACGACGGGAGGTAACACTGAAGCTTTCTTT. Its translation is CASIPTTGGNTEAFF.

Ten or more counts support this clonotype. This chain joins TRBV7-9 and TRBJ2-7; possibly TRBD1 for D (6 bases). This CDR3 is built from 16 residues. Germline V CDR1 and CDR2: SEHNR, FQNEAQ (reference sequence). Trimming cost V 4 bases and J 3 bases, with 19 bases left between them. In DNA form, the CDR3 reads TGTGCCAGCAGCTCGCAAACAGGGTTCGGGTACTACGAGCAGTACTTC. Protein product: CASSSQTGFGYYEQYF.

The chain couples TRBV4-1 to TRBJ2-5, with D perhaps TRBD1 (6 bases). The CDR3 has 15 amino acids. Germline-derived CDR1 and CDR2 are MGHRA and YSYEKL. V lost 2 bases and J 7 bases, leaving 17 bases between the germline ends. The CDR3 DNA reads TGCGCCAGCAGCCAATTGCAGGGGCCACCCTGGACCCAGTACTTC. This gives the protein CASSQLQGPPWTQYF.

This clonotype was counted at least ten times. The J gene is TRBJ1-4, the V gene TRBV29-1, with D uncertain. The CDR3 consists of 13 residues. V lost 3 bases, J lost 3 bases, and 8 bases lay in between. Per germline, CDR1 SQVTM and CDR2 ANQGSEA. CDR3 coding DNA: TGCAGCGTTGACCCTCTCTCTAATGAAAAACTGTTTTTT. Translation: CSVDPLSNEKLFF.

This clonotype has ten or more counts. The chain joins TRBV7-9 to TRBJ1-4; D is unresolved. This CDR3 is built from 17 residues. CDR1 is SEHNR, CDR2 FQNEAQ, per germline (reference sequence). V lost 4 bases to trimming and J lost 8 bases, with 23 bases between them. Here the CDR3 reads CASSSHAGPTRGEKLFF. The CDR3 DNA follows: TGTGCCAGCAGCTCGCACGCAGGACCCACGCGGGGAGAAAAACTGTTTTTT. Filled out from reference TRBV7-9 and TRBJ1-4, the complete variable domain reads DTGVSQNPRHKITKRGQNVTFRCDPISEHNRLYWYRQTLGQGPEFLTYFQNEAQLEKSRLLSDRFSAERPKGSFSTLEIQRTEQGDSAMYLCASSSHAGPTRGEKLFFGSGTQLSVL.

This clonotype was found a few times. The chain is built from TRBV7-3 and TRBJ2-1, with 9 bases that match TRBD1. This CDR3 spans 15 amino acids. The junction had 11 bases not matched to a gene; V was cut back by 4 bases and J by 10 bases. Germline V gene lookup returns CDR1 SGHTA and CDR2 FQGTGA. The CDR3 is CASSSGTGFHREQFF. The CDR3 region has the DNA TGTGCCAGCAGCTCAGGGACAGGGTTTCATCGGGAGCAGTTCTTC.

This clonotype was counted at least ten times. This chain joins TRBV11-2 and TRBJ2-5; perhaps TRBD1 as D (7 bases). Germline CDR1 reads SGHAT; CDR2 reads FQNNGV. This CDR3 region has 15 residues. V was pared by 4 bases and J by 6 bases, with 18 bases between. The CDR3 loop is CASSSQGQGGQTQYF. The CDR3 coding sequence is TGTGCCAGCAGCTCCCAAGGGCAGGGGGGCCAGACCCAGTACTTC.